A single sample is the source of the 3 T cell receptor beta chains below, sequenced in a study of blood T cell repertoires in COVID-19. The data were produced by immunoSEQ multiplex PCR, yet TCRdb's version contains in-frame clones alone and is incomplete. The top ten clones hold approximately 4.5% of a sample with 150,000 to 200,000 clones, 70% to 90% of them seen once. The sequenced material came from peripheral blood. The receptor set was obtained from a human donor in a cohort sampled during active COVID-19.

The chain couples TRBV5-1 to TRBJ2-7, with 7 bases lining up with TRBD1. Germline loops: CDR1 SGHRS, CDR2 YFSETQ. Germline trimming cut 4 bases from V and 2 bases from J; bases unmatched to any gene: 6. The CDR3 consists of 14 residues. CDR3 in amino acids: CASSDGTAAYEQYF. As DNA, the CDR3 is TGCGCCAGCAGCGACGGGACAGCTGCCTACGAGCAGTACTTC.

This chain joins TRBV11-3 and TRBJ1-1; the D is unclear. Germline CDR1 is SGHNT and CDR2 is YENEEA. The ends were cut back, 8 bases at V and 7 bases at J, with 5 bases in the middle. CDR3 size: 9 residues. CDR3 bases: TGTGCCAGCCCACTTGAAGCTTTCTTT. Protein product: CASPLEAFF.

The CDR3, as DNA: TGTGCCAGCAGCATGACTAGCGGGGCCCTTGATACGCAGTATTTT. This encodes CASSMTSGALDTQYF. The chain combines TRBV9 with TRBJ2-3, with 11 positions matching TRBD2. Germline CDR1 and CDR2: SGDLS and YYNGEE. Trimming took 4 bases from V and 6 from J; bases not matched to a gene: 7. The CDR3 has 15 residues.